The clone carrying this T cell receptor (beta chain) was recorded many times. Its antigen remains unknown. The patients chosen for sequencing had shown expansion of CD8+CD57+ cells (detected by flow cytometry). Severe acquired aplastic anemia affected all patients. The TCR beta profiling, which covered VDJ combination and CDR3 sequence, was carried out using genomic DNA as the template. TCRdb passed the reads through MiXCR, listing each CDR3 protein once. The repertoire has about 180,000 distinct CDR3 sequences, nearly 50% of them found once; the top ten carry over 10%. The source of the sample is a study of CD8+CD57+ T cells in acquired aplastic anemia. Whole-study results and caveats: Patients shared some 30 CD8+ CDR3 sequences with controls.

The V end lost 4 bases, the J end lost 5 bases, and 12 bases lay between the germline ends. The CDR3 covers 13 residues. Germline lookup yields CDR1 DFQATT and CDR2 SNEGSKA (reference sequence). The chain links TRBV20-1 to TRBJ1-5; a possible D gene is TRBD1 (5 bases). Sequencing was done on a sample of sorted CD4+, CD8+, or CD8+CD57+ T cells (not recorded which) from PBMCs. The receptor was isolated from a human donor with aplastic anemia. Written as DNA, the CDR3 is TGCAGTGCTACTCAGGGAGGGGATCAGCCCCAGCATTTT. Residues: CSATQGGDQPQHF.